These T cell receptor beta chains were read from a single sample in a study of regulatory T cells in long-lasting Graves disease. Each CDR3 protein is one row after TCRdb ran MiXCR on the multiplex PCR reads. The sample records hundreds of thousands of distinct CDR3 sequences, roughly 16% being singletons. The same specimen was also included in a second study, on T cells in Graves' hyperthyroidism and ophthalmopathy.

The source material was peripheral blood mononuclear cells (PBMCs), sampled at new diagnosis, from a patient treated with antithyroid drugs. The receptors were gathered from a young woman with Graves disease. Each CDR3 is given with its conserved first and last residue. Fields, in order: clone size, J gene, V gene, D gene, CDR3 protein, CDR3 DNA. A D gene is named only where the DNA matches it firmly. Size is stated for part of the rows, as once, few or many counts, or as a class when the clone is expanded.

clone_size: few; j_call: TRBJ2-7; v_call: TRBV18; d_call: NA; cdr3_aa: CASSSRDMSYEQYF; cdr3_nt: TGTGCCAGCTCATCCCGGGACATGTCCTACGAGCAGTACTTC
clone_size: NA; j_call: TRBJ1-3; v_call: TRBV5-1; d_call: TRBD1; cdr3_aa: CASSSADRSSGNTIYF; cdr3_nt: TGCGCCAGCAGCTCGGCGGACAGGAGCTCTGGAAACACCATATATTTT
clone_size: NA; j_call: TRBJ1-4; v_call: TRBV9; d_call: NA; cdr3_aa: CASSVVGISNEKLFF; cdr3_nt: TGTGCCAGCAGCGTAGTGGGCATTAGTAATGAAAAACTGTTTTTT
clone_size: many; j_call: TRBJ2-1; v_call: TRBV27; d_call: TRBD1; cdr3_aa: CASSIPGQGAQGNEQFF; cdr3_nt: TGTGCCAGCAGTATCCCCGGACAGGGGGCGCAGGGCAATGAGCAGTTCTTC
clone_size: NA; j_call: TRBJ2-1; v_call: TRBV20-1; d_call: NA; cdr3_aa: CSATHRDTISGEQFF; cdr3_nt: TGCAGTGCTACCCACCGGGACACAATTTCGGGTGAGCAGTTCTTC
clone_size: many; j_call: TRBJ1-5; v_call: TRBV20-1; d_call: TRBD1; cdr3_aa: CSASGTEANQPQHF; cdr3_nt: TGCAGTGCTTCCGGGACAGAGGCAAATCAGCCCCAGCATTTT
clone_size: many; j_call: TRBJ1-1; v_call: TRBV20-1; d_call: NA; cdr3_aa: CSAREGGTEAFF; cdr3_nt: TGCAGTGCTAGAGAGGGTGGAACTGAAGCTTTCTTT
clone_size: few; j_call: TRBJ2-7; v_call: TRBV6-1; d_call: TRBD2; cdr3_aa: CASSHREGSGRYEQYF; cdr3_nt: TGTGCCAGCAGTCACCGAGAAGGTAGCGGGAGGTACGAGCAGTACTTC
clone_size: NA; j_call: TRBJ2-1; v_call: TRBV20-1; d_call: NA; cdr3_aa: CSASGFFPGGYNEQFF; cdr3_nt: TGCAGTGCTAGCGGATTCTTCCCCGGGGGTTACAATGAGCAGTTCTTC
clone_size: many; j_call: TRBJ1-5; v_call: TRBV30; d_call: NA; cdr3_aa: CAWSPGQYQPQHF; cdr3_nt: TGTGCCTGGAGTCCCGGACAGTATCAGCCCCAGCATTTT
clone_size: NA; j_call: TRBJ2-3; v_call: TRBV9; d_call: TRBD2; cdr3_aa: CASSVGGRVGTDTQYF; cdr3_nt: TGTGCCAGCAGCGTAGGCGGGAGGGTCGGCACAGATACGCAGTATTTT
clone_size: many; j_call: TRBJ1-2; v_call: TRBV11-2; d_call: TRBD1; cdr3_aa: CASSSLTGENGYTF; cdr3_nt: TGTGCCAGCAGCTCTCTGACAGGGGAAAATGGCTACACCTTC
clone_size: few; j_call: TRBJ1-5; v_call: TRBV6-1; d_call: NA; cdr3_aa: CASSERETPPSNQPQHF; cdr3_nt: TGTGCCAGCAGTGAGCGAGAGACACCGCCGTCAAATCAGCCCCAGCATTTT
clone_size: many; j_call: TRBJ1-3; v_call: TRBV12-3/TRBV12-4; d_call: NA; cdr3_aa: CASDPGSGNTIYF; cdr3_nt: TGTGCCAGTGATCCAGGCTCTGGAAACACCATATATTTT
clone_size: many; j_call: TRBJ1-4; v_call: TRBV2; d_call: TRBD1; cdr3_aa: CASSSGTGREKLFF; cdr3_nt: TGTGCCAGCAGCTCCGGGACAGGGCGGGAAAAACTGTTTTTT
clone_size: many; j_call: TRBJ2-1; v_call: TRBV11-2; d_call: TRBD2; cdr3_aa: CASSVTSGRGNEQFF; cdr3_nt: TGTGCCAGCAGCGTGACTAGCGGGAGAGGGAATGAGCAGTTCTTC
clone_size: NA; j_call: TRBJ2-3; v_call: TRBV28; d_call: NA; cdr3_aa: CASSKVRGGLSTDTQYF; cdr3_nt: TGTGCCAGCAGTAAAGTTCGGGGCGGACTTAGCACAGATACGCAGTATTTT
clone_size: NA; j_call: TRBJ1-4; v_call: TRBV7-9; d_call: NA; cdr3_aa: CASSLQGVGEKLFF; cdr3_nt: TGTGCCAGCAGCCTACAGGGCGTAGGTGAAAAACTGTTTTTT
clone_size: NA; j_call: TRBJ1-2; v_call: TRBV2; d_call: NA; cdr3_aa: CASSEKTGYTF; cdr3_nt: TGTGCCAGCAGTGAAAAAACGGGCTACACCTTC
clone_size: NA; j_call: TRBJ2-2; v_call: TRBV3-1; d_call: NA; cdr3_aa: CASSQGVPTNTGELFF; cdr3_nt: TGTGCCAGCAGCCAAGGCGTTCCAACGAACACCGGGGAGCTGTTTTTT
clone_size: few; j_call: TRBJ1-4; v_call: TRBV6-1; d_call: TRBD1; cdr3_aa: CASSPTNRGTNEKLFF; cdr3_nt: TGTGCCAGCAGTCCTACAAACAGGGGGACTAATGAAAAACTGTTTTTT
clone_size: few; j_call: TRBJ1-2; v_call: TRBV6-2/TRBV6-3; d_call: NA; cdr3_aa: CASSYSWGAKGYTF; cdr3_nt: TGTGCCAGCAGTTACTCGTGGGGGGCGAAGGGCTACACCTTC
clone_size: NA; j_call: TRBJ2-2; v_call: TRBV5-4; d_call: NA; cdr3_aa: CASSRAVDTGELFF; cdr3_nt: TGTGCCAGCAGTCGGGCGGTGGACACCGGGGAGCTGTTTTTT
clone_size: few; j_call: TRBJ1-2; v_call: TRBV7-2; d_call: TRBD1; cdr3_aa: CASSLLTGIGGYTF; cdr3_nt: TGTGCCAGCAGCTTGCTGACAGGGATCGGTGGCTACACCTTC
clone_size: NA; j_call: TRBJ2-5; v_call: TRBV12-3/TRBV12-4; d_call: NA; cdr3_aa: CVSSFPPGETQYF; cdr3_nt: TGTGTCAGCAGTTTCCCCCCAGGAGAGACCCAGTACTTC
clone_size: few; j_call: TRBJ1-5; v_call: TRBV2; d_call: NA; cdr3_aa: CASRHQRPQHF; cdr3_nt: TGTGCCAGCCGTCACCAAAGGCCCCAGCATTTT
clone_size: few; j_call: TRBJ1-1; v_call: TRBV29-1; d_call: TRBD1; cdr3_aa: CSVDGLNGAWGQGVVEGTEAFF; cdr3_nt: TGCAGCGTTGATGGCTTGAATGGAGCTTGGGGACAGGGGGTAGTAGAGGGAACTGAAGCTTTCTTT
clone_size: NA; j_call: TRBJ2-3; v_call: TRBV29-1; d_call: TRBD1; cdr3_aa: CSVSTGADTQYF; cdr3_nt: TGCAGCGTCAGTACAGGGGCAGATACGCAGTATTTT